The clone carrying this T cell receptor (beta chain) has only a few counts. Its cognate antigen is unknown. This specimen belongs to a study of T cell responses to AZD1222 COVID-19 vaccine. CDR1 is SGHTA and CDR2 is FQGNSA in the germline V gene. The germline V and J ends were trimmed by 5 bases and 4 bases, with 15 bases remaining between them. The CDR3 contains 14 residues. Study-wide results and limits: Spike-spanning, vaccine-associated CD4 TCRs were dominant at 160-218 and 743-854.

The repertoire was sequenced with immunoSEQ multiplex PCR; TCRdb's copy has only in-frame clones and lacks some. The table includes about 120,000 clones, approximately 94% detected once. This sequence originates from an adult who received the AZD1222 COVID-19 vaccine. Here the sequenced sample was peripheral blood, taken 28 days after the second AZD1222 dose. The chain carries TRBV7-2 and TRBJ2-7; D remains ambiguous. DNA for the CDR3: TGTGCCAGCAGCCCCCGAGGCGGCGGTTACGAGCAGTACTTC. This encodes CASSPRGGGYEQYF.